The 30 T cell receptor beta chains in this list originate from one sample, sequenced in a study of cytomegalovirus exposure and HLA in healthy donors (dated 2017 in TCRdb). Receptor amplification or capture employed the immunoSEQ multiplex PCR assay. The multiplex PCR relied on a mix of 60 forward primers for TCR Vbeta segments and 13 reverse primers for TCR Jbeta segments. TCRdb provides this immuneACCESS table in a form limited to in-frame rearrangements. Some clones are lacking; in checked studies, under half of them reflect an unresolved V gene, and why the rest are absent is not known. The sample table lists 160,000 or so clones, 75% to 80% of them with a count of one. The top ten hold under 4% of the sample. Sequencing input: PBMCs. The receptor source for this set is a woman aged 40 to 50 in good health and CMV-seronegative.

The chain recombines TRBV9 with TRBJ2-3; 7 bases line up with TRBD2. V lost 3 bases, J lost 6 bases, and 16 bases stayed unmatched. The germline V gene has CDR1 SGDLS and CDR2 YYNGEE. The CDR3 totals 17 residues. CDR3 bases: TGTGCCAGCAGCGGGGGGGGAGCGGGGAATAATGGCGATACGCAGTATTTT. It translates to CASSGGGAGNNGDTQYF.

The CDR3 sequence is CASSYSIPGFGEKLFF. The CDR3 DNA reads TGTGCCAGCAGTTACTCGATTCCGGGGTTCGGTGAAAAACTGTTTTTT. V gene TRBV6-5 combines with J gene TRBJ1-4; D gene unclear. Germline CDR1 reads MNHEY; CDR2 reads SVGAGI. Trimming took off 0 bases at V and 7 bases at J, with 15 bases between the two ends. The CDR3 is 16 residues long.

The rearrangement uses TRBV6-5 and TRBJ2-1, with TRBD2 matching 9 bases. V gave up 5 bases and J gave up 12 bases; unmatched junction bases: 11. Germline V gives CDR1 MNHEY, CDR2 SVGAGI. This CDR3 has 14 amino acids. The CDR3 sequence is CASSPGTSLLWQFF. As DNA, the CDR3 is TGTGCCAGCAGTCCCGGGACTAGCCTCCTTTGGCAGTTCTTC.

The chain employs TRBV5-1 and TRBJ2-1, with 8 bases identical to TRBD1. There are 15 residues in the CDR3. Germline CDR1 SGHRS, CDR2 YFSETQ. J gave up 2 bases and V 2 bases, and 3 bases lay outside the gene matches. The CDR3 loop is CASSFADRAYNEQFF. CDR3 bases: TGCGCCAGCAGCTTTGCGGACAGGGCCTACAATGAGCAGTTCTTC.

The rearrangement uses TRBV2 and TRBJ1-5, with a weak D call TRBD1 (6 bases). CDR1 is SNHLY, CDR2 FYNNEI, per germline. V shed 4 bases and J shed 3 bases, with 13 bases lying between them. The CDR3 totals 15 residues. The CDR3 reads CASSGQVEYNQPQHF. CDR3 coding DNA: TGTGCCAGCAGTGGACAGGTAGAATACAATCAGCCCCAGCATTTT. The full variable domain, in which reference TRBV2 and TRBJ1-5 provide the parts outside the CDR3, is EPEVTQTPSHQVTQMGQEVILRCVPISNHLYFYWYRQILGQKVEFLVSFYNNEISEKSEIFDDQFSVERPDGSNFTLKIRSTKLEDSAMYFCASSGQVEYNQPQHFGDGTRLSIL.

This clone was detected once. This chain connects TRBV4-1 to TRBJ2-3; no reliable D call. Deletions cut 0 bases from V and 5 bases from J, with 15 bases between. The V gene's germline CDR1 is MGHRA and CDR2 YSYEKL. This CDR3 spans 16 amino acids. The CDR3, as DNA: TGCGCCAGCAGCCAAGACCTACTCAGACCGGGAGATACGCAGTATTTT. Translation gives CASSQDLLRPGDTQYF.

The J gene is TRBJ1-1, the V gene TRBV9, with D tentatively TRBD1 (5 bases). The V end was cut by 4 bases, the J end by 1 base, with 11 bases between. The CDR3 sequence is 14 residues long. Germline CDR1 SGDLS, CDR2 YYNGEE. The CDR3 bases are TGTGCCAGCAGCTTGAGAACAGGGAACACTGAAGCTTTCTTT. Protein product: CASSLRTGNTEAFF.

V gene TRBV7-8 combines with J gene TRBJ1-6; D remains unclear. The CDR3 runs to 13 residues. Germline CDR1 is SGHVS and CDR2 is FQNEAQ. Trimming took 7 bases from V and 9 from J, leaving 13 bases between them. In nucleotides, the CDR3 is TGTGCCAGCACCACTACACCAATTTCACCCCTCCACTTT. Translation: CASTTTPISPLHF.

The J gene is TRBJ1-2, the V gene TRBV10-2; D call uncertain. CDR1 and CDR2 (germline): WSHSY, SAAADI. This CDR3 is 13 amino acids long. V was cut by 2 bases and J by 6 bases, with 10 bases left in between. CDR3 sequence reads: CASSEAPVDGYTF. In nucleotides, the CDR3 is TGCGCCAGCAGTGAGGCTCCCGTAGATGGCTACACCTTC.

The chain joins TRBV2 to TRBJ2-5; TRBD1 matches at 8 bases. Germline V gene data show CDR1 as SNHLY and CDR2 as FYNNEI. The junction had 10 bases not matched to a gene; V was cut back by 6 bases and J by 4 bases. CDR3 size: 15 residues. The CDR3 DNA reads as TGTGCCAGCAGGGTCCAGGGGGCGGCCCGAGAGACCCAGTACTTC. This translates into CASRVQGAARETQYF.

This clone was counted between two and nine times. The rearrangement uses TRBV5-1 and TRBJ2-7; no reliable D call. V lost 1 base and J 5 bases, leaving 16 bases between the germline ends. The V gene's germline CDR1 is SGHRS and CDR2 YFSETQ. The CDR3 length is 15 residues. The CDR3 is CASSLSSRLTDEQYF. The CDR3 DNA reads as TGCGCCAGCAGCTTGTCTTCCCGACTTACCGACGAGCAGTACTTC. Together with reference TRBV5-1 and TRBJ2-7, the CDR3 gives the full variable domain: KAGVTQTPRYLIKTRGQQVTLSCSPISGHRSVSWYQQTPGQGLQFLFEYFSETQRNKGNFPGRFSGRQFSNSRSEMNVSTLELGDSALYLCASSLSSRLTDEQYFGPGTRLTVT.

The chain carries TRBV28 and TRBJ2-5; no definite D call. V was trimmed by 10 bases and J by 2 bases, leaving 14 bases between them. The CDR3 is 13 amino acids. Germline V gene lookup returns CDR1 MDHEN and CDR2 SYDVKM. CDR3 DNA: TGTGCCACCCTTCGATCCAGGCAAGAGACCCAGTACTTC. Translation: CATLRSRQETQYF.

This chain links TRBV11-2 with TRBJ2-7; weak D call: TRBD1 (6 bases). V gave up 1 base and J gave up 1 base, with 11 bases separating them. This CDR3 contains 15 residues. Germline assignment: CDR1 SGHAT and CDR2 FQNNGV. The CDR3 DNA reads TGTGCCAGCAGCTTAGGGACAGCTACATCCTACGAGCAGTACTTC. Protein: CASSLGTATSYEQYF.

The chain joins TRBV6-5 to TRBJ1-2; perhaps TRBD1 as D (6 bases). Trimming shortened V by 2 bases and J by 4 bases, and 14 bases separated the two germline ends. Germline CDR1 and CDR2: MNHEY and SVGAGI. CDR3 length: 15 residues. The CDR3 here is CASSYVRGISYGYTF. The CDR3, as DNA: TGTGCCAGCAGTTACGTTAGGGGGATCTCCTATGGCTACACCTTC.

The V call is TRBV7-9, the J call TRBJ2-3, with 9 bases fitting TRBD1. There are 16 residues in the CDR3. V lost 2 bases, J lost 2 bases, and 5 bases stayed unmatched. CDR1 and CDR2 (germline): SEHNR, FQNEAQ (reference sequence). The CDR3 here is CASSLRQGVLTDTQYF. CDR3 nucleotides: TGTGCCAGCAGCTTACGACAGGGGGTACTCACAGATACGCAGTATTTT. Supplemented by reference TRBV7-9 and TRBJ2-3, the full variable domain reads DTGVSQNPRHKITKRGQNVTFRCDPISEHNRLYWYRQTLGQGPEFLTYFQNEAQLEKSRLLSDRFSAERPKGSFSTLEIQRTEQGDSAMYLCASSLRQGVLTDTQYFGPGTRLTVL.

The rearrangement uses TRBV19 and TRBJ2-3, with TRBD2 as a possible D gene (6 bases). The CDR3 extends over 15 amino acids. Trimming took off 4 bases at V and 1 base at J, with 12 bases between the two ends. In germline, CDR1 is LNHDA, CDR2 SQIVND (reference sequence). The CDR3 loop is CASSTLTSRTDTQYF. DNA for the CDR3: TGTGCCAGTAGTACGTTAACTAGCCGCACAGATACGCAGTATTTT.

About this clone itself: The sample carries other DNA sequences with the same CDR3. This chain links TRBV5-1 with TRBJ1-1; D is perhaps TRBD1 (5 bases). CDR1 and CDR2 (germline): SGHRS, YFSETQ. V gave up 0 bases and J gave up 6 bases, with 15 bases separating them. The CDR3 has 15 amino acids. The CDR3 sequence is CASSLAGTVTAEAFF. CDR3 coding DNA: TGCGCCAGCAGCTTGGCCGGGACTGTCACAGCTGAAGCTTTCTTT. Full variable domain (outside the CDR3, taken from reference TRBV5-1 and TRBJ1-1): KAGVTQTPRYLIKTRGQQVTLSCSPISGHRSVSWYQQTPGQGLQFLFEYFSETQRNKGNFPGRFSGRQFSNSRSEMNVSTLELGDSALYLCASSLAGTVTAEAFFGQGTRLTVV.

This clone was counted a few times. V gene TRBV6-1 combines with J gene TRBJ1-4; a weak D match, TRBD1 (6 bases). V lost 4 bases and J 8 bases, leaving 17 bases between the germline ends. Germline V lookup: CDR1 MNHNS, CDR2 SASEGT. CDR3 size: 15 residues. This chain's CDR3 is CASSVSRQVGEKLFF. As DNA, the CDR3 is TGTGCCAGCAGTGTTTCACGACAGGTCGGGGAAAAACTGTTTTTT.

Concerning this clone itself: At the DNA level, this CDR3 is encoded by other sequences in the same sample as well. The chain couples TRBV29-1 to TRBJ2-7, with D uncertain. The CDR3 runs 10 residues. Germline values: CDR1 SQVTM, CDR2 ANQGSEA. V lost 4 bases and J lost 3, with 4 bases in between. The CDR3, as DNA: TGCAGCGTTGGCGACTACGAGCAGTACTTC. The encoded protein is CSVGDYEQYF.

J is TRBJ2-2 and V is TRBV6-1; 7 bases fit TRBD1. The CDR3 is 15 residues long. CDR1 MNHNS and CDR2 SASEGT come from the germline V gene. Trimming cost V 10 bases and J 5 bases; bases outside gene matches: 13. The DNA for the CDR3 is TGTGCCACCATAAGCGGACAGGTGGCGACCGGGGAGCTGTTTTTT. The encoded protein is CATISGQVATGELFF.

This clone was picked up one time. The genes are TRBV5-1 and TRBJ1-4; D remains unclear. Germline V gene data show CDR1 as SGHRS and CDR2 as YFSETQ. The V end was cut by 4 bases, the J end by 0 bases, with 10 bases between. This CDR3 contains 15 residues. CDR3 coding DNA: TGCGCCAGCAGCGTAACAAGAACAACTAATGAAAAACTGTTTTTT. This translates into CASSVTRTTNEKLFF.

This chain connects TRBV14 to TRBJ2-3; the D is unclear. The CDR3 is 13 residues long. V gave up 1 base and J gave up 4 bases, with 6 bases separating them. Germline values: CDR1 SGHDN, CDR2 FVKESK. The CDR3 spells CASSQVRADTQYF. The CDR3 DNA sequence: TGTGCCAGCAGCCAAGTTCGGGCAGATACGCAGTATTTT.

The CDR3 DNA follows: TGTGCCATCACCCTCCCCGGCTGGAGCACTGAAGCTTTCTTT. Protein product: CAITLPGWSTEAFF. The chain is built from TRBV10-3 and TRBJ1-1; D is ambiguous. The CDR3 consists of 14 residues. V lost 7 bases and J 4 bases, leaving 16 bases between the germline ends. CDR1 ENHRY and CDR2 SYGVKD come from the germline V gene.

The chain joins TRBV5-4 to TRBJ2-1, with 14 positions matching TRBD2. Germline-derived CDR1 and CDR2 are SGHNT and YYREEE (reference sequence). This CDR3 contains 17 residues. V was pared by 4 bases and J by 7 bases, with 10 bases of the junction left unmatched. This CDR3 is CASSAPTSGGAWNEQFF. CDR3 nucleotides: TGTGCCAGCAGCGCCCCGACTAGCGGGGGGGCCTGGAATGAGCAGTTCTTC. Supplemented by reference TRBV5-4 and TRBJ2-1, the full variable domain reads ETGVTQSPTHLIKTRGQQVTLRCSSQSGHNTVSWYQQALGQGPQFIFQYYREEENGRGNFPPRFSGLQFPNYSSELNVNALELDDSALYLCASSAPTSGGAWNEQFFGPGTRLTVL.

With regard to this clone: Sequence at one end of the junction differs from germline and may be a read error. The sample holds other DNA sequences that translate to the same CDR3. V usage is TRBV6-6 and J usage is TRBJ2-7, with 7 bases that match TRBD1. The CDR3 is 14 residues long. Germline V gene data show CDR1 as MNHNY and CDR2 as SVGAGI (reference sequence). Here the CDR3 DNA reads TGTGCCAGCAGACACCGACAGGGCTCCTATGAGCAGTACTTC. Amino acid sequence: CASRHRQGSYEQYF.

The chain joins TRBV19 to TRBJ1-1; 7 bases agree with TRBD1. The CDR3 has 14 residues. Germline CDR1 and CDR2: LNHDA and SQIVND (reference sequence). J was trimmed by 5 bases and V by 3 bases; bases with no gene match: 6. In DNA, the CDR3 is TGTGCCAGTAGTATCGGAGGGGGCTTTACTGAAGCTTTCTTT. Its protein product is CASSIGGGFTEAFF.

V is TRBV11-2 and J is TRBJ2-2, with a possible D match to TRBD2 (7 bases). Trimming removed 3 bases from V and 5 bases from J, with 13 bases in between. CDR3 length equals 15 residues. Germline V gene sequence: CDR1 SGHAT, CDR2 FQNNGV. CDR3 DNA sequence: TGTGCCAGCAGCTTTGGCGGGGGCCTAACCGGGGAGCTGTTTTTT. As protein: CASSFGGGLTGELFF.

In its sample, this clone was seen a few times. The chain uses TRBV4-2 and TRBJ1-4; TRBD1 agrees at 7 bases. CDR1 is LGHNA, CDR2 YNFKEQ, per germline. This CDR3 contains 17 residues. With 1 base clipped from V and 4 bases from J, the junction kept 9 bases outside the gene matches. The CDR3 DNA reads as TGTGCCAGCAGCCAAGGAAACAGGGGCCAGAATAATGAAAAACTGTTTTTT. Translated, it gives CASSQGNRGQNNEKLFF.

The chain is built from TRBV25-1 and TRBJ2-1, with 9 bases identical to TRBD1. The length of the CDR3 is 14 residues. With V trimmed by 6 bases and J by 8 bases, 8 bases remained unmatched. CDR1 is MGHDK, CDR2 SYGVNS, per germline. The DNA of the CDR3 is TGTGCCAGCAGGACAGGGGGGTTTATCGATGAGCAGTTCTTC. This codes for CASRTGGFIDEQFF. Supplemented by reference TRBV25-1 and TRBJ2-1, the full variable domain reads EADIYQTPRYLVIGTGKKITLECSQTMGHDKMYWYQQDPGMELHLIHYSYGVNSTEKGDLSSESTVSRIRTEHFPLTLESARPSHTSQYLCASRTGGFIDEQFFGPGTRLTVL.

The gene calls are TRBV15 and TRBJ1-5, with a tentative D call TRBD1 (5 bases). Germline CDR1 reads LNHNV; CDR2 reads YYDKDF (reference sequence). V gave up 4 bases and J gave up 2 bases, with 15 bases separating them. This CDR3 is 16 amino acids long. This chain's CDR3 is CATSKSRQRGNQPQHF. The DNA for the CDR3 is TGTGCCACCAGCAAGTCTCGACAGCGAGGCAATCAGCCCCAGCATTTT.